This TCR beta chain originates from a study of control samples from healthy donors and cancer patients. This CDR3 spans 14 amino acids. CDR1 SGHTA and CDR2 FQGNSA come from the germline V gene. V lost 5 bases, J lost 0 bases, and 8 bases lay in between. Measured with immunoSEQ multiplex PCR; TCRdb has only the in-frame clones, and not every one. The repertoire holds 80,000 to 100,000 clones, with around nine tenths as singletons. The J gene is TRBJ1-5, the V gene TRBV7-2; D gene unclear. The receptor comes from a man aged 30 to 45 in good health. Input material: blood. The CDR3 here is CASSPHYSNQPQHF. CDR3 DNA: TGTGCCAGCAGCCCCCATTATAGCAATCAGCCCCAGCATTTT.